The sequence of this T cell receptor (beta chain) was determined in a study of T cells in Graves' hyperthyroidism and ophthalmopathy. The CDR3 extends over 13 amino acids. Germline V gives CDR1 MNHNS, CDR2 SASEGT. Trimming stripped 0 bases from V and 1 base from J, with 3 bases between. This clonotype was observed a handful of times. It was RNA transcripts that yielded the amplified TCR beta CDR3 regions. The HTBI primer set drove a first-round RT-PCR of the TCR CDR3. TCRdb passed the multiplex PCR reads through MiXCR, listing each CDR3 protein once. The repertoire holds a few hundred thousand distinct CDR3 sequences, with 14% as singletons. These patients, aged 18 to 65, had recently diagnosed hyperthyroidism lasting under 2 months. Fresh peripheral blood, 7.5 to 10 ml, was the source of the PBMCs.

The clonotype was recovered from a woman between 35 and 50 years old with Graves' hyperthyroidism. The sample consisted of blood. The chain has TRBV6-1 and TRBJ2-5; no clear D gene. As DNA, the CDR3 is TGTGCCAGCAGTGAAGCTCCCCAAGAGACCCAGTACTTC. This translates into CASSEAPQETQYF.